This TCR beta chain was sequenced for a study of blood T cells in healthy people across ages. Sample-barcoded 5' priming and a J-beta primer mix drove a second PCR of roughly 7 to 11 cycles. From the 5' RACE reads, TCRdb called clonotypes with MiXCR, one entry per CDR3 protein. The data show more than 900,000 distinct CDR3 sequences, almost 30% seen once. The CDR3 sequence is 13 residues long. Germline V gives CDR1 MDHEN, CDR2 SYDVKM. Trimming removed 6 bases from V and 8 bases from J, with 14 bases in between. The sample also formed part of further work on T cells of mothers and their children.

The material sequenced was blood. V is TRBV28 and J is TRBJ2-4; no clear D gene. The sequence derives from a woman in her thirties or forties in good health. For the CDR3, the DNA is TGTGCCAGCAGCGGGTCTACCTGGGACATTCAGTACTTC. Residues: CASSGSTWDIQYF.